The rows below give T cell receptor beta chains drawn from one sample of a study of blood T cell repertoires in COVID-19. The repertoire was sequenced with immunoSEQ multiplex PCR; TCRdb's copy has only in-frame clones and lacks some. The table shows 200,000 or so clones, with roughly four fifths occurring only once. Sequencing used PBMCs or T cells enriched from blood (not recorded which). These receptors were taken from a woman aged 50 to 60 who had been exposed to COVID-19. Both conserved end residues are part of each CDR3. Each record gives: clone size, J gene, D gene, V gene, CDR3 protein, CDR3 DNA. The D gene is left open where the match is weak. Clone sizes are given selectively: once, few, many, or a class where the clone is expanded.

. TRBJ1-1 TRBD1 TRBV6-5 CASSYLGQGAGAFF TGTGCCAGCAGTTATTTGGGACAGGGGGCGGGAGCTTTCTTT
. TRBJ1-1 TRBD1 TRBV10-3 CAISEVTGGSEAFF TGTGCCATCAGTGAAGTGACAGGGGGGTCTGAAGCTTTCTTT
. TRBJ2-3 . TRBV20-1 CSADTGGTQYF TGCAGTGCTGACACCGGGGGTACGCAGTATTTT
. TRBJ1-5 . TRBV10-2 CAISRDSNQPQHF TGCGCCATCTCCAGGGATAGCAATCAGCCCCAGCATTTT
. TRBJ2-5 . TRBV27 CASSRKTSGETQYF TGTGCCAGCAGTCGAAAGACTAGTGGAGAGACCCAGTACTTC
. TRBJ1-5 . TRBV19 CASSSTVANQPQHF TGTGCCAGTAGTTCGACGGTAGCAAATCAGCCCCAGCATTTT
. TRBJ2-7 . TRBV18 CASQREWGLGEQYF TGTGCCAGCCAGAGGGAGTGGGGTTTGGGAGAGCAGTACTTC
. TRBJ1-1 . TRBV27 CASSPWGGRNTEAFF TGTGCCAGCAGTCCCTGGGGGGGGAGGAACACTGAAGCTTTCTTT
. TRBJ2-3 . TRBV11-2 CASSSWAFGGTDTQYF TGTGCCAGCAGCTCCTGGGCGTTCGGAGGGACAGATACGCAGTATTTT
. TRBJ2-1 TRBD2 TRBV11-3 CASSTLAGNNEQFF TGTGCCAGCAGCACACTAGCGGGGAACAATGAGCAGTTCTTC
. TRBJ1-5 TRBD1 TRBV5-8 CASSPGTGGGQPQHF TGTGCCAGCAGCCCCGGGACAGGAGGGGGTCAGCCCCAGCATTTT
. TRBJ2-1 TRBD2 TRBV10-3 CAISESGLVFEQFF TGTGCCATCAGTGAGTCGGGACTAGTCTTTGAGCAGTTCTTC
. TRBJ1-4 TRBD1 TRBV7-9 CASSPSGQGAEKLFF TGTGCCAGCAGCCCTTCTGGACAGGGGGCAGAAAAACTGTTTTTT
. TRBJ2-7 TRBD2 TRBV7-2 CASSPDSGGVSYEQYF TGTGCCAGCAGCCCAGACAGCGGGGGGGTCTCCTACGAGCAGTACTTC
once TRBJ1-6 TRBD1 TRBV28 CASVSQGQWNSPLHF TGTGCCAGCGTATCGCAGGGACAGTGGAATTCACCCCTCCACTTT
. TRBJ1-5 TRBD1 TRBV5-1 CASSNGQGEGQPQHF TGCGCCAGCAGCAACGGACAGGGGGAGGGTCAGCCCCAGCATTTT
. TRBJ1-1 . TRBV7-2 CASSPRRLGTEAFF TGTGCCAGCAGCCCGCGGCGGTTGGGCACTGAAGCTTTCTTT
. TRBJ2-1 TRBD1 TRBV28 CASLLQGSNEQFF TGTGCCAGCTTGCTACAGGGGAGCAATGAGCAGTTCTTC
. TRBJ1-5 . TRBV12-3/TRBV12-4 CASRATGRQPQHF TGTGCCAGCAGGGCTACAGGGAGACAGCCCCAGCATTTT
. TRBJ1-2 TRBD1 TRBV29-1 CSADRGFNYGYTF TGCAGCGCCGACAGGGGTTTCAACTATGGCTACACCTTC
. TRBJ2-5 . TRBV10-2 CASPGQGGKHKEETQYF TGCGCCAGCCCGGGCCAAGGGGGTAAGCACAAAGAAGAGACCCAGTACTTC
. TRBJ1-2 . TRBV23-1 CASSQSKPGQHYGYTF TGCGCCAGCAGTCAATCCAAACCCGGACAGCACTATGGCTACACCTTC
many TRBJ1-1 . TRBV29-1 CSVEERARSGAFF TGCAGCGTTGAAGAAAGGGCCCGTAGCGGAGCTTTCTTT
. TRBJ1-1 . TRBV10-1 CASSEPQGNTEAFF TGCGCCAGCAGTGAGCCACAGGGGAACACTGAAGCTTTCTTT
. TRBJ2-1 . TRBV9 CASSVADDRNEQFF TGTGCCAGCAGCGTAGCCGATGACAGAAATGAGCAGTTCTTC
. TRBJ2-7 . TRBV5-6 CASSPVGGALYEQYF TGTGCCAGCAGCCCCGTGGGGGGGGCCCTTTACGAGCAGTACTTC
. TRBJ1-1 . TRBV2 CASSSDANTEAFF TGTGCCAGCAGTAGCGACGCGAACACTGAAGCTTTCTTT
. TRBJ2-7 . TRBV19 CASSTGGYEQYF TGTGCCAGTAGTACCGGGGGCTACGAGCAGTACTTC
few TRBJ2-7 TRBD1 TRBV27 CASRRQGGSYEQYF TGTGCCAGCAGGAGACAGGGGGGTTCCTACGAGCAGTACTTC
. TRBJ1-1 . TRBV5-1 CASSVREGPNTEAFF TGCGCCAGCAGCGTCCGGGAGGGCCCCAACACTGAAGCTTTCTTT
. TRBJ1-5 . TRBV5-5 CASSLEQSQPQHF TGTGCCAGCAGCTTGGAACAGTCGCAGCCCCAGCATTTT
. TRBJ1-5 . TRBV18 CASSPGSNQPQHF TGTGCCAGCTCACCTGGCAGCAATCAGCCCCAGCATTTT
. TRBJ2-7 TRBD1 TRBV7-8 CASSLRGLSEQYF TGTGCCAGCAGCTTAAGGGGGCTAAGCGAGCAGTACTTC
. TRBJ1-6 TRBD1 TRBV6-5 CASRGDRDSSPLHF TGTGCCAGCAGAGGGGACAGGGATAGTTCACCCCTCCACTTT
. TRBJ2-1 TRBD2 TRBV9 CASSVYAGGNRNEQFF TGTGCCAGCAGCGTATATGCGGGGGGGAATAGGAATGAGCAGTTCTTC
. TRBJ1-2 . TRBV18 CASSPTSEPLGYTF TGTGCCAGCTCACCTACCTCCGAGCCACTTGGCTACACCTTC
. TRBJ1-6 TRBD1 TRBV28 CASTEAQGNSPLHF TGTGCCAGCACCGAGGCACAGGGGAATTCACCCCTCCACTTT
. TRBJ2-6 . TRBV7-2 CASSPLTGWANVLTF TGTGCCAGCAGCCCCTTGACAGGATGGGCCAACGTCCTGACTTTC
. TRBJ2-3 TRBD2 TRBV7-8 CASSPQRGDTDTQYF TGTGCCAGCAGCCCGCAGCGGGGGGACACAGATACGCAGTATTTT
. TRBJ1-1 . TRBV28 CASSLIRRPNIVPEAFF TGTGCCAGCAGTTTAATTCGGCGGCCTAACATCGTCCCTGAAGCTTTCTTT
. TRBJ1-3 . TRBV3-1/TRBV3-2 CASSQGGFGNTIYF TGTGCCAGCAGCCAAGGGGGCTTTGGAAACACCATATATTTT
. TRBJ2-1 . TRBV7-8 CASTLQGYNEQFF TGTGCCAGCACCCTACAGGGCTACAATGAGCAGTTCTTC
. TRBJ1-4 . TRBV4-1 CASSPPGRGGTNEKLFF TGCGCCAGCAGCCCTCCAGGGAGGGGAGGAACTAATGAAAAACTGTTTTTT
. TRBJ1-2 TRBD1 TRBV2 CASSEGQPYRDGYTF TGTGCCAGCAGTGAGGGACAGCCCTACAGGGATGGCTACACCTTC
once TRBJ1-6 . TRBV28 CASSIDNSPLHF TGTGCCAGCAGCATAGATAATTCACCCCTCCACTTT
. TRBJ2-1 . TRBV11-2 CASSRGDEQFF TGTGCCAGCAGCCGAGGCGATGAGCAGTTCTTC
. TRBJ2-5 . TRBV3-1/TRBV3-2 CASSHLFQETQYF TGTGCCAGCAGCCATCTCTTTCAAGAGACCCAGTACTTC
. TRBJ2-5 . TRBV5-1 CASSLVPSGRETQYF TGCGCCAGCAGCTTGGTTCCCTCGGGTAGGGAGACCCAGTACTTC
. TRBJ1-2 . TRBV2 CASSEGRQSGYTF TGTGCCAGCAGTGAAGGGAGACAGAGTGGCTACACCTTC
. TRBJ2-5 . TRBV19 CASNPGGETQYF TGTGCCAGTAACCCAGGGGGGGAGACCCAGTACTTC
. TRBJ2-4 . TRBV9 CASSPRQTPNIQYF TGTGCCAGCAGCCCAAGACAAACCCCCAACATTCAGTACTTC
. TRBJ2-5 . TRBV27 CASSWGPEETQYF TGTGCCAGCAGCTGGGGGCCAGAAGAGACCCAGTACTTC
. TRBJ2-5 TRBD2 TRBV11-2 CASSLDLAGAQETQYF TGTGCCAGCAGCTTAGACCTAGCGGGGGCTCAAGAGACCCAGTACTTC
. TRBJ2-2 . TRBV27 CASSPPGAGELFF TGTGCCAGCAGCCCTCCGGGGGCCGGGGAGCTGTTTTTT
. TRBJ1-2 . TRBV2 CASSETALTGYGYTF TGTGCCAGCAGTGAAACGGCCTTAACGGGCTATGGCTACACCTTC